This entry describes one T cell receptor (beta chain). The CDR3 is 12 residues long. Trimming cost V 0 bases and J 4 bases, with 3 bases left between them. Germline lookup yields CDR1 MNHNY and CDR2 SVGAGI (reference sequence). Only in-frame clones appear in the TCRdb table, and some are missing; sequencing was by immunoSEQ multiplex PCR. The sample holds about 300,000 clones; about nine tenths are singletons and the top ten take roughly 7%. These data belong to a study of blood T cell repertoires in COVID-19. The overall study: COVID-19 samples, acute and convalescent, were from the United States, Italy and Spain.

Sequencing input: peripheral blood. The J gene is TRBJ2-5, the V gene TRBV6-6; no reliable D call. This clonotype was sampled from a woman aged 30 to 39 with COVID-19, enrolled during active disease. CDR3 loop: CASSYSSETQYF. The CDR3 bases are TGTGCCAGCAGTTACTCCTCAGAGACCCAGTACTTC.